The entry that follows covers one T cell receptor beta chain sequence. What it binds is not known. On sorted subsets, replicate PCRs used approximately 200 ng DNA, or approximately 33,000 T cell genomes. The method was immunoSEQ multiplex PCR; TCRdb's version includes in-frame clones alone and lacks a portion of them. The table includes about 820,000 clones, about 92% detected once. The naive CD8 population came from CD45RO-negative cells selected for CCR7, without terminally differentiated effector memory CD45RA+ cells. This sample is drawn from a study of shared clonotypes between healthy human individuals. Study summary: Per-donor plates numbered three CD4 naive, three CD4 memory, two CD8 naive and one CD8 memory. Overall study findings and caveats: Non-shared clonotypes were found to have lower generation probabilities than the clonotypes that were shared by all four of the sorted-subset donors.

CDR1 is MDHEN and CDR2 is SYDVKM in the germline V gene. The CDR3 length is 11 residues. Trimming removed 5 bases at V and 9 bases at J, with 10 bases between. Input material: naive CD8+ T cells sorted from blood. The clonotype comes from a man younger than 45 in good health. The V and J genes are TRBV28 and TRBJ1-1; D is possibly TRBD1 (6 bases). The DNA of the CDR3 is TGTGCCAGCAGTCGTGACAGGAAAGCTTTCTTT. It specifies CASSRDRKAFF. The variable domain in full, with the rest retrieved from reference TRBV28 and TRBJ1-1, is DVKVTQSSRYLVKRTGEKVFLECVQDMDHENMFWYRQDPGLGLRLIYFSYDVKMKEKGDIPEGYSVSREKKERFSLILESASTNQTSMYLCASSRDRKAFFGQGTRLTVV.